This TCR beta chain originates from a study of T cell repertoires in cytomegalovirus infection. Study overall: Matching HLA type, along with CMV infection, was indicated by public TCR beta signatures.

Trimming shortened V by 5 bases and J by 7 bases, and 17 bases separated the two germline ends. Germline V lookup: CDR1 LNHDA, CDR2 SQIVND (reference sequence). The CDR3 has 14 residues. One entry per CDR3 protein, called by TCRdb with MiXCR from the reads. The sample holds 650,000 to 900,000 distinct CDR3 sequences; roughly 33% are singletons and the top ten take roughly 12%. Regarding this clonotype: The antigen remains undetermined.

The sequences come from cultured CD8+ T cells from PBMCs, collected from culture after CMV antigen stimulation. The TCR was taken from a human donor in good health (CMV status not recorded). Some clones in this sample may be carry-over from other donors' samples. The V and J genes are TRBV19 and TRBJ1-2; tentative D call: TRBD1 (5 bases). The CDR3, as DNA: TGTGCCAGTAGTCCAGATTTGGGGGGACGTGGCTACACCTTC. Translating gives CASSPDLGGRGYTF.